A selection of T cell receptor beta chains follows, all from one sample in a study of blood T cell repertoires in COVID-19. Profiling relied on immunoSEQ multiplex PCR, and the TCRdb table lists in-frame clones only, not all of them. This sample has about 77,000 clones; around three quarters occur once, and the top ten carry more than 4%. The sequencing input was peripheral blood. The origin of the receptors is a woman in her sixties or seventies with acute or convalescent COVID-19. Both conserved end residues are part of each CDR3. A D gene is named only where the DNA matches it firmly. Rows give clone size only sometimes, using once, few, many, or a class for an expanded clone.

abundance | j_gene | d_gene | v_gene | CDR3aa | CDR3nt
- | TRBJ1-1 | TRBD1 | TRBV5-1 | CATRQGGNTEAFF | TGCGCCACACGACAGGGGGGGAACACTGAAGCTTTCTTT
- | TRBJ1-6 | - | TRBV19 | CASSIKRDNSPLHF | TGTGCCAGTAGTATTAAACGAGATAATTCACCCCTCCACTTT
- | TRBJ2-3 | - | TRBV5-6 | CASSLAISGSTDTQYF | TGTGCCAGCAGCTTGGCCATCAGCGGGAGCACAGATACGCAGTATTTT
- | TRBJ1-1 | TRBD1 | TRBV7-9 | CASSLRGQANTEAFF | TGTGCCAGCAGCTTAAGGGGACAGGCGAACACTGAAGCTTTCTTT
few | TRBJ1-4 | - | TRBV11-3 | CASSRQSGNEKLFF | TGTGCCAGCAGCCGACAGTCGGGCAATGAAAAACTGTTTTTT
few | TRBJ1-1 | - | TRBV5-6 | CASSLLGPNTEAFF | TGTGCCAGCAGCTTGTTGGGGCCGAACACTGAAGCTTTCTTT
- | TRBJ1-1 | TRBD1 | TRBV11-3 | CASSTTGVDTEAFF | TGTGCCAGCAGCACGACAGGGGTGGACACTGAAGCTTTCTTT
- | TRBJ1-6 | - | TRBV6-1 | CASRETGSSYNSPLHF | TGTGCCAGCAGGGAAACAGGGAGCTCCTATAATTCACCCCTCCACTTT
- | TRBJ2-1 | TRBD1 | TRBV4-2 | CASIGQGGNEQFF | TGTGCCAGTATCGGACAGGGAGGCAATGAGCAGTTCTTC
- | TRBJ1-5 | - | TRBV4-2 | CASSQDRGSNQPQHF | TGTGCCAGCAGCCAAGATCGGGGGAGCAATCAGCCCCAGCATTTT
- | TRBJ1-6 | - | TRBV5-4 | CASSSDSHNSPLHF | TGTGCCAGCAGCTCCGACAGCCACAACTCACCCCTCCACTTT